This entry lists 21 T cell receptor beta chains sequenced from one sample in a study of blood T cell repertoires in COVID-19. Clones were read by immunoSEQ multiplex PCR, and TCRdb kept only the in-frame ones, dropping some. This table has 300,000 to 350,000 clones, 90% appearing once. Sequenced input: PBMCs or T cells enriched from blood (not recorded which). The receptor source for this set is a woman between 18 and 29 years old with acute COVID-19.

This sequence joins TRBV5-1 and TRBJ2-1; 8 bases align to TRBD2. The CDR3 has 16 amino acids. The V segment lost 0 bases and the J segment 2 bases; nucleotides outside the gene matches: 4. In germline, CDR1 is SGHRS, CDR2 YFSETQ. DNA of the CDR3: TGCGCCAGCAGCTTGGCCGCTAGCGGGCCCTACAATGAGCAGTTCTTC. This encodes CASSLAASGPYNEQFF.

V is TRBV10-3 and J is TRBJ1-2; D call uncertain. The germline gives CDR1 ENHRY, CDR2 SYGVKD. The CDR3 runs to 12 residues. Trimming shortened V by 4 bases and J by 1 base, and 4 bases separated the two germline ends. CDR3 sequence (DNA): TGTGCCATCAGTGTAGATAACTATGGCTACACCTTC. This translates into CAISVDNYGYTF.

This sequence joins TRBV27 and TRBJ2-1; TRBD2 agrees at 15 bases. Per germline, CDR1 MNHEY and CDR2 SMNVEV (reference sequence). V gave up 7 bases and J gave up 12 bases; unmatched junction bases: 10. The CDR3 is made up of 15 amino acids. The CDR3, as DNA: TGTGCCAGCACCTCCGGGACTAGCGGGAGGACAAGGCAGTTCTTC. Residues: CASTSGTSGRTRQFF.

This clone occurred once. The gene calls are TRBV7-3 and TRBJ2-3; D ambiguous. Trimming cost V 2 bases and J 0 bases, with 9 bases left between them. The CDR3 contains 15 residues. The germline CDR1 and CDR2 sequences are SGHTA and FQGTGA. In DNA, the CDR3 is TGTGCCAGCAGCTTAGGGTCGGGTAGCACAGATACGCAGTATTTT. It encodes CASSLGSGSTDTQYF.

The chain is built from TRBV7-8 and TRBJ2-7; 10 bases fit TRBD2. After removal of 1 base from V and 2 bases from J, the junction contained 5 bases not matched to a gene. The CDR3 length is 16 residues. In germline, CDR1 is SGHVS, CDR2 FQNEAQ. The CDR3 nucleotides read TGTGCCAGCAGCTTAGTAGTAAGCGGGAGGGCCTACGAGCAGTACTTC. Translating gives CASSLVVSGRAYEQYF. Based on the CDR3 plus reference TRBV7-8 and TRBJ2-7, the full variable domain is GAGVSQSPRYKVAKRGQDVALRCDPISGHVSLFWYQQALGQGPEFLTYFQNEAQLDKSGLPSDRFFAERPEGSVSTLKIQRTQQEDSAVYLCASSLVVSGRAYEQYFGPGTRLTVT.

The J gene is TRBJ1-3, the V gene TRBV28; 10 bases agree with TRBD1. This CDR3 is built from 15 residues. CDR1 and CDR2 (germline): MDHEN, SYDVKM. Trimming took 5 bases from V and 3 from J; bases not matched to a gene: 4. The CDR3 here is CASSPTGGRGNTIYF. The CDR3 coding sequence is TGTGCCAGCAGTCCGACAGGGGGCCGTGGAAACACCATATATTTT.

This chain uses TRBV14 with TRBJ2-1; 9 positions match TRBD1. V was clipped by 3 bases and J by 6 bases; unmatched bases: 6. The CDR3 length is 15 residues. Germline V lookup: CDR1 SGHDN, CDR2 FVKESK. CDR3 amino acids: CASSQTGGPANEQFF. CDR3 DNA sequence: TGTGCCAGCAGCCAGACAGGGGGTCCTGCCAATGAGCAGTTCTTC. The complete variable domain, with remaining parts taken from reference TRBV14 and TRBJ2-1, reads EAGVTQFPSHSVIEKGQTVTLRCDPISGHDNLYWYRRVMGKEIKFLLHFVKESKQDESGMPNNRFLAERTGGTYSTLKVQPAELEDSGVYFCASSQTGGPANEQFFGPGTRLTVL.

The chain employs TRBV7-9 and TRBJ2-1, with 10 nucleotides matching TRBD1. The V gene's germline CDR1 is SEHNR and CDR2 FQNEAQ (reference sequence). The V and J ends lost 1 base and 5 bases, in that order; junction bases with no gene match: 2. The CDR3 has 15 amino acids. The CDR3 is CASSLGTGGDNEQFF. In DNA, the CDR3 is TGTGCCAGCAGCTTAGGGACAGGGGGGGACAATGAGCAGTTCTTC.

The rearrangement uses TRBV23-1 and TRBJ2-2, with 9 positions matching TRBD2. TRBV23-1 has ORF status, its function being uncertain. The CDR3 is 14 amino acids. Trimming cost V 8 bases and J 2 bases; bases outside gene matches: 3. The CDR3 DNA follows: TGCGCCAGCCCCCTAGCGGGAAACACCGGGGAGCTGTTTTTT. This translates into CASPLAGNTGELFF.

CDR3 in amino acids: CASRRPGGGTEAFF. The CDR3 DNA reads TGTGCCAGCCGTAGACCCGGGGGAGGCACTGAAGCTTTCTTT. The rearrangement joins TRBV6-5 to TRBJ1-1, with TRBD1 as a possible D gene (5 bases). Germline-derived CDR1 and CDR2 are MNHEY and SVGAGI. The CDR3 has 14 residues. The germline V and J ends were trimmed by 8 bases and 4 bases, with 17 bases remaining between them.

The chain carries TRBV7-2 and TRBJ1-2; no firm D call. The V gene's germline CDR1 is SGHTA and CDR2 FQGNSA. The length of the CDR3 is 14 residues. V was pared by 1 base and J by 0 bases, with 6 bases between. CDR3 nucleotides: TGTGCCAGCAGCTTAGATGCAGCTAACTATGGCTACACCTTC. This codes for CASSLDAANYGYTF.

The rearrangement links TRBV15 to TRBJ1-5; TRBD1 matches 8 bases. This CDR3 region has 16 residues. Germline V gene lookup returns CDR1 LNHNV and CDR2 YYDKDF (reference sequence). After removal of 1 base from V and 2 bases from J, the junction contained 4 bases not matched to a gene. CDR3 amino acids: CATSRGRGLRNQPQHF. CDR3 coding DNA: TGTGCCACCAGCAGAGGCAGGGGGCTTCGCAATCAGCCCCAGCATTTT.

The genes are TRBV6-5 and TRBJ2-7; no firm D call. CDR3 length: 11 residues. Germline V gives CDR1 MNHEY, CDR2 SVGAGI. V was pared by 11 bases and J by 2 bases, with 10 bases between. Here the CDR3 DNA reads TGTGCCTCTTCAAGCCCCTACGAGCAGTACTTC. Translation: CASSSPYEQYF.

This chain uses TRBV7-3 with TRBJ2-7, with TRBD2 identical over 12 bases. Trimming removed 6 bases from V and 6 bases from J; junction bases left unmatched: 9. Germline V gene sequence: CDR1 SGHTA, CDR2 FQGTGA. This CDR3 region has 15 residues. The CDR3 bases are TGTGCCAGCAGGGAAAACACGGGACTAGCGGGCGAGCAGTACTTC. As protein: CASRENTGLAGEQYF.

The CDR3 loop reads CASSEGTGNQPQHF. CDR3 nucleotide sequence: TGTGCCAGCAGTGAAGGAACAGGAAATCAGCCCCAGCATTTT. J is TRBJ1-5 and V is TRBV6-1, with a weak D call TRBD1 (5 bases). The CDR3 has 14 residues. Germline V gene data show CDR1 as MNHNS and CDR2 as SASEGT. Trimming cost V 1 base and J 4 bases, with 8 bases left between them.

Here the CDR3 DNA reads TGTGCCAGCAGGGGGGGAAATAATTCACCCCTCCACTTT. Protein product: CASRGGNNSPLHF. The chain has TRBV27 and TRBJ1-6; D is possibly TRBD1 (5 bases). CDR3 length: 13 residues. Germline V gene lookup returns CDR1 MNHEY and CDR2 SMNVEV (reference sequence). V was cut by 6 bases and J by 5 bases, with 8 bases left in between.

The chain is built from TRBV9 and TRBJ2-2; 14 nucleotides align to TRBD2. With V trimmed by 3 bases and J by 4 bases, 5 bases remained unmatched. Germline assignment: CDR1 SGDLS and CDR2 YYNGEE. This CDR3 spans 17 amino acids. In nucleotides, the CDR3 is TGTGCCAGCAGCGCCCGGGGACTAGCGGGAGTCACCGGGGAGCTGTTTTTT. Amino acid sequence: CASSARGLAGVTGELFF.

The chain has TRBV19 and TRBJ1-3; perhaps TRBD1 as D (5 bases). CDR3 length equals 15 residues. CDR1 LNHDA and CDR2 SQIVND come from the germline V gene (reference sequence). V shed 5 bases and J shed 1 base, with 12 bases lying between them. This CDR3 reads CASSGAGLSGNTIYF. CDR3 nucleotides: TGTGCCAGTAGTGGGGCAGGTCTTTCTGGAAACACCATATATTTT.

The chain recombines TRBV5-1 with TRBJ2-1, with a weak D call TRBD2 (5 bases). The germline V gene has CDR1 SGHRS and CDR2 YFSETQ. The CDR3 is made up of 14 amino acids. Trimming left V 5 bases short and J 5 bases short, with 14 bases between. The CDR3 nucleotides read TGCGCCAGCAGACCGGGGAGCGGAAACAATGAGCAGTTCTTC. Amino acids: CASRPGSGNNEQFF.

This chain links TRBV11-3 with TRBJ2-2; possibly TRBD2 for D (6 bases). The V and J ends lost 5 bases and 3 bases respectively, with 16 bases between them. CDR1 and CDR2 (germline): SGHNT, YENEEA. The CDR3 has 16 amino acids. CDR3 DNA: TGTGCCAGCAGCGCGTTGGTAGCGGTCGACACCGGGGAGCTGTTTTTT. Its protein product is CASSALVAVDTGELFF.

The chain carries TRBV20-1 and TRBJ1-2; unclear D gene. The CDR3 consists of 10 residues. V was shortened by 6 bases and J by 8 bases, with 10 bases between the two germline ends. Germline lookup yields CDR1 DFQATT and CDR2 SNEGSKA (reference sequence). CDR3 nucleotide sequence: TGCAGTGCCCTGGGAGGGGGCTACACCTTC. Its translation is CSALGGGYTF.